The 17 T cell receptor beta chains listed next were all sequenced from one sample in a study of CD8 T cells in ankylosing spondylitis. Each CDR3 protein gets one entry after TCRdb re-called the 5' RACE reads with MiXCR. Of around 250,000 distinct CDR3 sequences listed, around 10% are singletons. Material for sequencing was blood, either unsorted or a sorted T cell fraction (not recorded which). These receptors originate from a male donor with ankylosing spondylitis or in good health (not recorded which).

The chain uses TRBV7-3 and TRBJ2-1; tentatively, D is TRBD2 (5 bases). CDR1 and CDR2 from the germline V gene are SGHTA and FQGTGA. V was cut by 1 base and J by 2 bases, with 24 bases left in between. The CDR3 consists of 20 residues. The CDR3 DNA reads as TGTGCCAGCAGCTTAAGGAGCCCCCGGATGGCGGGCTACGCCTACAATGAGCAGTTCTTC. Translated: CASSLRSPRMAGYAYNEQFF.

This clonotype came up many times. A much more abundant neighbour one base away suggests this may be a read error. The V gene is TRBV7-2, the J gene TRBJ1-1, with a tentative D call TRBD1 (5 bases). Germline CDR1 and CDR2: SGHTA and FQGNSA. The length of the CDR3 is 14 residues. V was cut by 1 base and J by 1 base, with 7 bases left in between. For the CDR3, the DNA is TGTGCCAGCAGCTTAGACGGGGGGAACACTGAAGCTTTCTTT. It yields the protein CASSLDGGNTEAFF.

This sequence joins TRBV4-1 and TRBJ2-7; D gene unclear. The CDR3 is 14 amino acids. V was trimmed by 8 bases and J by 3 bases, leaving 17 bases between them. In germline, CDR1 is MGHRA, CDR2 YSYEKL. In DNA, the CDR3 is TGCGCCAGCGCCCCCCCCGGACCAGACTACGAGCAGTACTTC. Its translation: CASAPPGPDYEQYF.

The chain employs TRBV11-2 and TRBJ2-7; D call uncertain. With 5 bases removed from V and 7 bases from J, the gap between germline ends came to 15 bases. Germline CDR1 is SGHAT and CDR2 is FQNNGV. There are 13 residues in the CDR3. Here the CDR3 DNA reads TGTGCCAGCAGCGCGGCCACGTTGCGTGAGCAGTACTTC. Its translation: CASSAATLREQYF.

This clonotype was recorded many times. CDR3 residues: CASSEYEGGDTEAFF. Written as DNA, the CDR3 is TGTGCCAGCAGTGAATACGAGGGAGGAGACACTGAAGCTTTCTTT. The V gene is TRBV25-1, the J gene TRBJ1-1; D not certain. Germline CDR1 reads MGHDK; CDR2 reads SYGVNS. The CDR3 runs 15 residues. The V gene lost 0 bases and the J gene lost 3 bases, with 11 bases spanning the gap.

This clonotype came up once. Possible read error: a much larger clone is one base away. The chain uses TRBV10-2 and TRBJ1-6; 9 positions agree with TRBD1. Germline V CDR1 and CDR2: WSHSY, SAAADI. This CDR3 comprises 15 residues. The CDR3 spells CASGGGQGMDSPLYF. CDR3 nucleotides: TGCGCCAGCGGGGGAGGACAGGGGATGGATTCACCCCTCTACTTT.

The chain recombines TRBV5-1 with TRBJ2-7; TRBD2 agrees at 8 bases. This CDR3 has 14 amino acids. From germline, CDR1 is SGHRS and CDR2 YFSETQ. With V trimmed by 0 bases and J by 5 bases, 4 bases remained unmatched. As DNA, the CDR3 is TGCGCCAGCAGCTTGGACGGGGGGGCAGACGAGCAGTACTTC. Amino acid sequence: CASSLDGGADEQYF. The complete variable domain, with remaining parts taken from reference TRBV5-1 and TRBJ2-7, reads KAGVTQTPRYLIKTRGQQVTLSCSPISGHRSVSWYQQTPGQGLQFLFEYFSETQRNKGNFPGRFSGRQFSNSRSEMNVSTLELGDSALYLCASSLDGGADEQYFGPGTRLTVT.

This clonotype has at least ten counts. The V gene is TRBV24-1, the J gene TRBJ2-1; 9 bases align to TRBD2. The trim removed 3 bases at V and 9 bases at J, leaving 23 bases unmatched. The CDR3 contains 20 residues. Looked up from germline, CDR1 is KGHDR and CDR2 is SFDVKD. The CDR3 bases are TGTGCCACCAGTGATCTGGAGTCGAGCGGGGGGATTGTTCGGTTTCTTGAGCAGTTCTTC. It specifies CATSDLESSGGIVRFLEQFF.

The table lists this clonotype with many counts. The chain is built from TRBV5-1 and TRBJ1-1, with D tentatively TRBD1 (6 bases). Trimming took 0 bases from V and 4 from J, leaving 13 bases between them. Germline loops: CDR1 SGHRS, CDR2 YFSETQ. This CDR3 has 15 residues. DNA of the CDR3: TGCGCCAGCAGCTTGGCCTGGGGGGCAGGCACTGAAGCTTTCTTT. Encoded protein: CASSLAWGAGTEAFF.

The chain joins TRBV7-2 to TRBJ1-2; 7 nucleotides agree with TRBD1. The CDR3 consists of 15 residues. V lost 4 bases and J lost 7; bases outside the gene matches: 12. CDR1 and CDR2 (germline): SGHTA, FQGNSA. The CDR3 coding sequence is TGTGCCAGCAGCTCAGCTACCGGGACAGTGCGTGGCTACACCTTC. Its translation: CASSSATGTVRGYTF.

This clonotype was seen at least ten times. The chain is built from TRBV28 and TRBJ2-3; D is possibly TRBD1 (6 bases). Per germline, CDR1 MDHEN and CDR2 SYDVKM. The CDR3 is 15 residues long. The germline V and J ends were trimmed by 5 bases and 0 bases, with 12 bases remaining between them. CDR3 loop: CASSRPTGSTDTQYF. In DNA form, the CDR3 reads TGTGCCAGCAGTCGTCCGACAGGAAGCACAGATACGCAGTATTTT.

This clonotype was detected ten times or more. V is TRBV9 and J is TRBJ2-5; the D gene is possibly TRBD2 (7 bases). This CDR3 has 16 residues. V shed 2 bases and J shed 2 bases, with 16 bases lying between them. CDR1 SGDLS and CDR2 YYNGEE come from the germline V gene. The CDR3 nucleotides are TGTGCCAGCAGCGTTAGGGGGGGGGGCCCTCAAGAGACCCAGTACTTC. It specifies CASSVRGGGPQETQYF.

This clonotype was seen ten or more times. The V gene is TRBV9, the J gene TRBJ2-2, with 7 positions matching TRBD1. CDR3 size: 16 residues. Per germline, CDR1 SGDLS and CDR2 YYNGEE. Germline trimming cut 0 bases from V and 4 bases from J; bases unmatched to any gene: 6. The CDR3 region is CASSVELDRPTGELFF. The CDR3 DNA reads TGTGCCAGCAGCGTAGAGCTGGACAGGCCCACCGGGGAGCTGTTTTTT. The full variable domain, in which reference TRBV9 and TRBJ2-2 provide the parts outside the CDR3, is DSGVTQTPKHLITATGQRVTLRCSPRSGDLSVYWYQQSLDQGLQFLIQYYNGEERAKGNILERFSAQQFPDLHSELNLSSLELGDSALYFCASSVELDRPTGELFFGEGSRLTVL.

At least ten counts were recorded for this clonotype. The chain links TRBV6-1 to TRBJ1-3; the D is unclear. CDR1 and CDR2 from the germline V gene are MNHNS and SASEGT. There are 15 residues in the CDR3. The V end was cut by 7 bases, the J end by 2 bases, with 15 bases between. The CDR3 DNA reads TGTGCCAGCACCCCGGGAAGGGTGGCTGGAAACACCATATATTTT. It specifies CASTPGRVAGNTIYF.

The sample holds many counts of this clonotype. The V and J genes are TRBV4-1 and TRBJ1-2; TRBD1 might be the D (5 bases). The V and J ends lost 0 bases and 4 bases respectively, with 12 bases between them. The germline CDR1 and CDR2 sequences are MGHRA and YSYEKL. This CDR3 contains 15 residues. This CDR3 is CASSQEDARVYGYTF. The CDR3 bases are TGCGCCAGCAGCCAAGAGGATGCCAGGGTCTATGGCTACACCTTC.

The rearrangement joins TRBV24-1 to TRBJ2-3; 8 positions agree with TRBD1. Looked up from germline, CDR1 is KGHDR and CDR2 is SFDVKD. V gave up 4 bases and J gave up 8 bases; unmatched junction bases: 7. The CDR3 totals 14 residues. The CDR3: CATSDLPQGGTQYF. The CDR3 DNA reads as TGTGCCACCAGTGACCTACCACAGGGGGGTACGCAGTATTTT.

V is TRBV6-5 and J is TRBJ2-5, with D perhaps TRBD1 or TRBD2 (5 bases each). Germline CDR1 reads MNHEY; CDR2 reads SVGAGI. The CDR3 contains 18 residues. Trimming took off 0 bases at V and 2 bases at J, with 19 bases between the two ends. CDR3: CASSYSRGEGGLQETQYF. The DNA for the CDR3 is TGTGCCAGCAGTTACTCTAGGGGAGAGGGCGGACTTCAAGAGACCCAGTACTTC.